The 12 T cell receptor beta chains reported below all come from one sample, sequenced in a study of blood T cell repertoires in COVID-19. Clones were sequenced by immunoSEQ multiplex PCR, and TCRdb holds only the in-frame ones, with some missing. The repertoire consists of over 300,000 clones, with 89% occurring once and the leading ten covering 6.4%. Material: peripheral blood. These receptors were taken from a man aged 18 to 30 who had recovered from COVID-19.

The V call is TRBV7-3, the J call TRBJ2-7; 7 positions match TRBD1. V shed 5 bases, J shed 1 base, and the junction held 8 bases outside the gene matches. The CDR3 loop spans 15 amino acids. Germline V CDR1 and CDR2: SGHTA, FQGTGA. The CDR3 region has the DNA TGTGCCAGCAGCCCATCCGGGACAGCATCCTACGAGCAGTACTTC. The encoded protein is CASSPSGTASYEQYF.

In this sample, this clone turned up once. The rearrangement uses TRBV9 and TRBJ2-1; D ambiguous. In germline, CDR1 is SGDLS, CDR2 YYNGEE. Between the trimmed V and J ends, which lost 0 bases and 0 bases, there was a span of 16 bases. CDR3 length equals 18 residues. The CDR3 here is CASSVEGNSLGSYNEQFF. The CDR3 DNA follows: TGTGCCAGCAGCGTAGAAGGCAACAGCCTTGGCTCCTACAATGAGCAGTTCTTC.

This chain joins TRBV7-2 and TRBJ1-1, with a possible D match to TRBD1 (5 bases). The germline CDR1 and CDR2 sequences are SGHTA and FQGNSA. V was pared by 0 bases and J by 4 bases, with 12 bases between. CDR3 length: 15 amino acids. The CDR3 is CASSLALRTGTEAFF. The DNA for the CDR3 is TGTGCCAGCAGCTTAGCGTTGAGAACAGGCACTGAAGCTTTCTTT.

The chain uses TRBV3-1 (or the pseudogene TRBV3-2) and TRBJ1-2; tentatively, D is TRBD1 (6 bases). V lost 3 bases, J lost 6 bases, and 11 bases lay in between. The germline V gene encodes CDR1 LGHDT and CDR2 YNNKEL (reference sequence). CDR3 size: 13 residues. The CDR3 sequence is CASSQRGDNGYTF. In nucleotides, the CDR3 is TGTGCCAGCAGCCAGAGAGGGGACAATGGCTACACCTTC.

The chain carries TRBV11-2 and TRBJ2-7; a possible D gene is TRBD1 (6 bases). Trimming removed 2 bases from V and 1 base from J, with 12 bases in between. Germline CDR1 reads SGHAT; CDR2 reads FQNNGV. The CDR3 has 15 amino acids. This CDR3 is CASSLTDSLSYEQYF. DNA for the CDR3: TGTGCCAGCAGCTTAACGGACAGTCTTTCCTACGAGCAGTACTTC.

The chain has TRBV29-1 and TRBJ1-1, with D possibly TRBD1 on 5 matching bases. This CDR3 comprises 11 residues. Per germline, CDR1 SQVTM and CDR2 ANQGSEA. V gave up 6 bases and J gave up 4 bases, with 9 bases separating them. CDR3 amino acids: CSVARGTEAFF. The CDR3 nucleotides are TGCAGCGTCGCAAGGGGCACTGAAGCTTTCTTT.

The chain joins TRBV7-8 to TRBJ2-4; D is possibly TRBD1 (6 bases). The CDR3 runs to 13 residues. The germline V gene has CDR1 SGHVS and CDR2 FQNEAQ. V gave up 4 bases and J gave up 5 bases, with 9 bases separating them. CDR3 amino acids: CASSSGAENIQYF. The CDR3 nucleotides are TGTGCCAGCAGCTCAGGGGCTGAAAACATTCAGTACTTC.

V and J are TRBV9 and TRBJ1-2; no clear D. Per germline, CDR1 SGDLS and CDR2 YYNGEE. The CDR3 extends over 13 amino acids. V lost 0 bases and J lost 5, with 8 bases in between. The CDR3 DNA sequence: TGTGCCAGCAGCGTAGTAGGGAGGTATGGCTACACCTTC. As protein: CASSVVGRYGYTF. The full variable domain, in which reference TRBV9 and TRBJ1-2 provide the parts outside the CDR3, is DSGVTQTPKHLITATGQRVTLRCSPRSGDLSVYWYQQSLDQGLQFLIQYYNGEERAKGNILERFSAQQFPDLHSELNLSSLELGDSALYFCASSVVGRYGYTFGSGTRLTVV.

The chain combines TRBV9 with TRBJ2-6, with D perhaps matching TRBD2 (5 bases). This CDR3 region has 18 residues. Germline V gives CDR1 SGDLS, CDR2 YYNGEE. V lost 3 bases and J 2 bases, leaving 18 bases between the germline ends. The CDR3 loop is CASSGGQAGRTGANVLTF. The CDR3 DNA reads as TGTGCCAGCAGCGGCGGGCAGGCGGGTAGAACTGGGGCCAACGTCCTGACTTTC.

The chain uses TRBV2 and TRBJ1-2; D might be TRBD1 (5 bases). In germline, CDR1 is SNHLY, CDR2 FYNNEI. The CDR3 is 15 residues long. V shed 5 bases and J shed 6 bases, with 19 bases lying between them. The DNA of the CDR3 is TGTGCCAGCAGTTTACGGACCGATGGGGGGGATGGCTACACCTTC. Its protein is CASSLRTDGGDGYTF.

The chain recombines TRBV27 with TRBJ2-3; 10 bases agree with TRBD1. Looked up from germline, CDR1 is MNHEY and CDR2 is SMNVEV (reference sequence). The CDR3 runs to 17 residues. V lost 3 bases, J lost 0 bases, and 6 bases stayed unmatched. CDR3 sequence reads: CASSFFAGQGSTDTQYF. The DNA for the CDR3 is TGTGCCAGCAGTTTCTTCGCGGGACAGGGGAGCACAGATACGCAGTATTTT.

CDR3 sequence reads: CASSPVGGNNNEQFF. As DNA, the CDR3 is TGTGCCAGCAGCCCAGTAGGGGGCAACAACAATGAGCAGTTCTTC. The chain uses TRBV14 and TRBJ2-1; 7 bases agree with TRBD1. The J segment lost 5 bases and the V segment lost 4 bases, leaving 8 bases of the junction unmatched. The CDR3 length is 15 residues. Germline lookup yields CDR1 SGHDN and CDR2 FVKESK. The full variable domain, completed using reference TRBV14 and TRBJ2-1, is EAGVTQFPSHSVIEKGQTVTLRCDPISGHDNLYWYRRVMGKEIKFLLHFVKESKQDESGMPNNRFLAERTGGTYSTLKVQPAELEDSGVYFCASSPVGGNNNEQFFGPGTRLTVL.